A single sample gave rise to the 4 T cell receptor beta chains below, sequenced in a study of OX40 agonist ivuxolimab in advanced cancers. Produced via immunoSEQ multiplex PCR; TCRdb's table is partial and in-frame only. The data contain tens of thousands of clones, almost 95% of them singletons. The specimen was CD4+ or CD8+ T cells sorted from blood, collected in a trial of the OX40 agonist ivuxolimab. These TCRs come from an adult with an advanced solid tumor such as melanoma, head and neck, liver or kidney cancer.

This clone was counted once. This chain uses TRBV2 with TRBJ2-3; the D gene is possibly TRBD2 (5 bases). The CDR3 is made up of 15 amino acids. Trimming took off 4 bases at V and 3 bases at J, with 14 bases between the two ends. Germline V lookup: CDR1 SNHLY, CDR2 FYNNEI. CDR3 amino acids: CASSGVNLATDTQYF. The DNA for the CDR3 is TGTGCCAGCAGTGGGGTCAACCTAGCTACAGATACGCAGTATTTT.

This chain uses TRBV5-1 with TRBJ2-5; D unclear. The germline V and J ends were trimmed by 0 bases and 0 bases, with 12 bases remaining between them. This CDR3 is built from 16 residues. Germline CDR1 is SGHRS and CDR2 is YFSETQ. The CDR3 DNA follows: TGCGCCAGCAGCTTGGCCTTTTTACCGGACCAAGAGACCCAGTACTTC. Amino acid sequence: CASSLAFLPDQETQYF. The full variable domain, completed using reference TRBV5-1 and TRBJ2-5, is KAGVTQTPRYLIKTRGQQVTLSCSPISGHRSVSWYQQTPGQGLQFLFEYFSETQRNKGNFPGRFSGRQFSNSRSEMNVSTLELGDSALYLCASSLAFLPDQETQYFGPGTRLLVL.

This chain links TRBV6-6 with TRBJ1-2; TRBD1 is a possible D gene (5 bases). The CDR3 covers 14 residues. Germline V CDR1 and CDR2: MNHNY, SVGAGI (reference sequence). The V end lost 0 bases, the J end lost 4 bases, and 9 bases lay between the germline ends. The CDR3 is CASSYSDGGYGYTF. The CDR3 bases are TGTGCCAGCAGTTACTCTGACGGGGGCTATGGCTACACCTTC.

This clone showed up just once. The chain links TRBV7-6 to TRBJ2-2, with 7 bases lining up with TRBD1. V shed 5 bases, J shed 1 base, and the junction held 7 bases outside the gene matches. The length of the CDR3 is 16 residues. Germline V gene sequence: CDR1 SGHVS, CDR2 FNYEAQ. The CDR3 nucleotides read TGTGCCAGCAGCCTCCCCGGGGACAGGAACACCGGGGAGCTGTTTTTT. It encodes CASSLPGDRNTGELFF.